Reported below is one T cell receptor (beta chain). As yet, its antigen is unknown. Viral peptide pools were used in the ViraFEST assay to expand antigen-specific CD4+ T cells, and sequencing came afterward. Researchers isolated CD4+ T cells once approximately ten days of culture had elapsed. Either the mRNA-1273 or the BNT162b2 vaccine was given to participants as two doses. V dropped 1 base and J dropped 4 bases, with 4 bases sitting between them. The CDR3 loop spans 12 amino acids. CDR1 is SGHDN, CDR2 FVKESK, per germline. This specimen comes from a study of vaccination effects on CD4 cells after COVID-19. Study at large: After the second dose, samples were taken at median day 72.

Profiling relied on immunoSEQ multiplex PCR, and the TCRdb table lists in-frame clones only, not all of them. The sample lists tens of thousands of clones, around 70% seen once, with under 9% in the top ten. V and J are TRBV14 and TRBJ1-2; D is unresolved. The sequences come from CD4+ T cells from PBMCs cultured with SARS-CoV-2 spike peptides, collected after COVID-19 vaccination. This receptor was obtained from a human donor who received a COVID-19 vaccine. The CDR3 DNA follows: TGTGCCAGCAGCCAAGTCACCTATGGCTACACCTTC. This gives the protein CASSQVTYGYTF.